The 6 T cell receptor beta chains listed next were all sequenced from one sample in a study of T cell repertoires in cytomegalovirus infection. TCRdb used MiXCR to reprocess the reads, holding one entry per CDR3 protein. The sample gives hundreds of thousands of distinct CDR3 sequences, approximately 30% of which show up once; roughly 12% is in the top ten. Antigens for these TCRs are unknown. This specimen was cultured CD8+ T cells from PBMCs, taken from culture after CMV antigen stimulation. The receptors here all came from a human donor in good health (CMV status not recorded). Some clones in this sample may be carry-over from other donors' samples.

On this clonotype: This may come from a read error, since a much larger clone is one base off. The rearrangement joins TRBV7-2 to TRBJ2-7; TRBD2 is a possible D gene (5 bases). This CDR3 contains 15 residues. The germline CDR1 and CDR2 sequences are SGHTA and FQGNSA. In nucleotides, the CDR3 is TGTGCCAGCGGCTTAGAGGGCATGCCTTTCTACGAGCAGTACGTC. Encoded protein: CASGLEGMPFYEQYV.

The V gene is TRBV7-9, the J gene TRBJ2-5, with 8 positions matching TRBD1. V lost 7 bases, J lost 4 bases, and 11 bases stayed unmatched. The length of the CDR3 is 15 residues. Germline-derived CDR1 and CDR2 are SEHNR and FQNEAQ (reference sequence). CDR3 in DNA: TGTGCCAGCATCCACCGGACAGGGCGGCGAGAGACCCAGTACTTC. It encodes CASIHRTGRRETQYF.

In this sample, this clonotype turned up a few times. The chain carries TRBV6-4 and TRBJ1-1; D call uncertain. Trimming removed 3 bases at V and 4 bases at J, with 18 bases between. CDR1 is MRHNA and CDR2 is SNTAGT in the germline V gene. The CDR3 contains 16 residues. This chain's CDR3 is CASSEGPVGWGTEAFF. The CDR3 bases are TGTGCCAGCAGTGAAGGGCCCGTGGGATGGGGCACTGAAGCTTTCTTT.

A few counts support this clonotype. This chain uses TRBV6-5 with TRBJ2-3, with TRBD1 matching over 9 bases. CDR1 and CDR2 from the germline V gene are MNHEY and SVGAGI. The CDR3 length is 14 residues. The V gene end was trimmed by 0 bases and the J gene end by 5 bases; junction bases not matched to a gene: 0. The CDR3 DNA reads TGTGCCAGCAGTTACTCGGACAGGGGAGATACGCAGTATTTT. It specifies CASSYSDRGDTQYF.

This rearrangement joins TRBV27 to TRBJ1-1, with a tentative D call TRBD1 (6 bases). Germline values: CDR1 MNHEY, CDR2 SMNVEV (reference sequence). The CDR3 contains 17 residues. V was shortened by 3 bases and J by 4 bases, with 21 bases between the two germline ends. The CDR3 sequence: CASSLAPLGGAGTEAFF. In DNA, the CDR3 is TGTGCCAGCAGTTTGGCCCCTTTGGGGGGGGCGGGCACTGAAGCTTTCTTT.

This chain links TRBV29-1 with TRBJ1-1; D possibly corresponds to TRBD1 (5 bases). The CDR3 has 13 residues. Trimming took 4 bases from V and 10 from J, leaving 19 bases between them. Germline V CDR1 and CDR2: SQVTM, ANQGSEA. DNA for the CDR3: TGCAGCGTTGGGACGGGACGAATGCAGGGAGCTTTCTTT. It specifies CSVGTGRMQGAFF.